Following are 32 T cell receptor beta chains from one sample sequenced in a study of blood T cell repertoires in COVID-19. Only in-frame clones appear in the TCRdb table, and some are missing; sequencing was by immunoSEQ multiplex PCR. The data contain some 300,000 clones, around 90% of them singletons. The sequenced material came from PBMCs or T cells enriched from blood (not recorded which). The receptors stem from a woman in her 30s who had recovered from COVID-19.

The chain combines TRBV7-2 with TRBJ1-2; D call uncertain. The CDR3 has 13 amino acids. CDR1 is SGHTA, CDR2 FQGNSA, per germline. V lost 7 bases and J lost 8, with 17 bases in between. The CDR3 region is CASTPGVAWGYTF. CDR3 in DNA: TGTGCCAGCACCCCCGGGGTGGCGTGGGGCTACACCTTC. Drawing the rest from reference TRBV7-2 and TRBJ1-2, the complete variable domain is GAGVSQSPSNKVTEKGKDVELRCDPISGHTALYWYRQSLGQGLEFLIYFQGNSAPDKSGLPSDRFSAERTGGSVSTLTIQRTQQEDSAVYLCASTPGVAWGYTFGSGTRLTVV.

The chain uses TRBV7-6 and TRBJ2-2, with 7 bases identical to TRBD2. J gave up 5 bases and V 2 bases, and 8 bases lay outside the gene matches. Germline V gene sequence: CDR1 SGHVS, CDR2 FNYEAQ. This CDR3 is 16 amino acids long. The CDR3 region is CASSLPGGGGTGELFF. The CDR3 coding sequence is TGTGCCAGCAGCTTACCCGGCGGGGGAGGAACCGGGGAGCTGTTTTTT.

The chain links TRBV3-1 (or the pseudogene TRBV3-2) to TRBJ1-2, with D tentatively TRBD1 (5 bases). Per the germline V gene, CDR1 is LGHDT and CDR2 is YNNKEL (reference sequence). V lost 4 bases and J lost 2, with 17 bases in between. The CDR3 is 16 amino acids. CDR3: CASSPRAGQRNYGYTF. CDR3 sequence (DNA): TGTGCCAGCAGCCCCCGAGCGGGGCAGCGGAACTATGGCTACACCTTC.

The chain carries TRBV7-2 and TRBJ2-3; 11 nucleotides agree with TRBD2. The junction had 7 bases not matched to a gene; V was cut back by 1 base and J by 4 bases. The CDR3 consists of 17 residues. Per the germline V gene, CDR1 is SGHTA and CDR2 is FQGNSA. The CDR3 loop is CASSLGVAGGLADTQYF. In DNA form, the CDR3 reads TGTGCCAGCAGCTTAGGAGTAGCGGGAGGGTTGGCAGATACGCAGTATTTT.

The J gene is TRBJ2-2, the V gene TRBV4-3, with TRBD1 as a possible D gene (6 bases). The V gene's germline CDR1 is LGHNA and CDR2 YSLEER. Trimming took 0 bases from V and 7 from J, leaving 9 bases between them. The CDR3 length is 14 residues. The CDR3 region is CASSQEGALGELFF. The DNA of the CDR3 is TGCGCCAGCAGCCAAGAGGGGGCCCTCGGGGAGCTGTTTTTT.

The chain uses TRBV9 and TRBJ1-4; TRBD1 aligns across 8 bases. Germline-derived CDR1 and CDR2 are SGDLS and YYNGEE. With 4 bases clipped from V and 2 bases from J, the junction kept 4 bases outside the gene matches. This CDR3 is built from 15 residues. CDR3 sequence: CASSSRTGTNEKLFF. DNA of the CDR3: TGTGCCAGCAGCTCCCGGACAGGGACTAATGAAAAACTGTTTTTT.

This chain uses TRBV11-3 with TRBJ1-3, with 8 positions matching TRBD1. Germline V gene sequence: CDR1 SGHNT, CDR2 YENEEA. The ends lost 3 bases at V and 2 bases at J; junction bases unmatched: 3. CDR3 size: 15 residues. The CDR3 sequence: CASSFEDRAGNTIYF. CDR3 nucleotides: TGTGCCAGCAGCTTCGAGGACAGGGCTGGAAACACCATATATTTT.

This chain connects TRBV2 to TRBJ1-1, with D uncertain. CDR1 SNHLY and CDR2 FYNNEI come from the germline V gene. V was clipped by 5 bases and J by 3 bases, with 10 bases between them. The CDR3 consists of 13 residues. The CDR3 spells CASSRERDTEAFF. The CDR3 bases are TGTGCCAGCAGTAGGGAGCGTGACACTGAAGCTTTCTTT.

This sequence joins TRBV5-8 and TRBJ1-5, with D maybe TRBD1 (6 bases). From germline, CDR1 is SGHTS and CDR2 YDEGEE. V lost 0 bases, J lost 6 bases, and 13 bases lay in between. This CDR3 spans 15 amino acids. CDR3 residues: CASSLGHRVFQPQHF. Written as DNA, the CDR3 is TGTGCCAGCAGCTTGGGTCACAGGGTCTTTCAGCCCCAGCATTTT.

The chain joins TRBV5-5 to TRBJ2-1, with 7 bases fitting TRBD2. The germline CDR1 and CDR2 sequences are SGHKS and YYEKEE (reference sequence). This CDR3 is built from 15 residues. V dropped 4 bases and J dropped 0; count of bases not matched to a gene: 4. CDR3 nucleotide sequence: TGTGCCAGCAGCCCGGGACTAAGCTCCTACAATGAGCAGTTCTTC. This codes for CASSPGLSSYNEQFF.

The chain joins TRBV4-3 to TRBJ1-1; D may be TRBD1 (5 bases). The CDR3 covers 20 residues. Germline V gene lookup returns CDR1 LGHNA and CDR2 YSLEER. V dropped 0 bases and J dropped 2 bases, with 25 bases sitting between them. The CDR3 region has the DNA TGCGCCAGCAGCCAAGATCCTGAACGGCCCACGAGACAGATCAACACTGAAGCTTTCTTT. The encoded protein is CASSQDPERPTRQINTEAFF.

The V and J genes are TRBV21-1 and TRBJ1-1. TRBV21-1 is given as a pseudogene. The CDR3 loop spans 13 amino acids. The CDR3 spells CASQLRGNTEAFF. Here the CDR3 DNA reads TGTGCCAGCCAACTCCGGGGGAACACTGAAGCTTTCTTT.

The rearrangement uses TRBV3-1 (or the pseudogene TRBV3-2) and TRBJ2-6; the D is unclear. Trimming took 1 base from V and 1 from J, leaving 5 bases between them. CDR3 size: 15 residues. Germline lookup yields CDR1 LGHDT and CDR2 YNNKEL (reference sequence). This CDR3 reads CASSQAVSGANVLTF. For the CDR3, the DNA is TGTGCCAGCAGCCAAGCCGTATCTGGGGCCAACGTCCTGACTTTC.

The V and J genes are TRBV6-5 and TRBJ2-3; possible D gene TRBD1, 5 bases. The CDR3 totals 13 residues. Germline lookup yields CDR1 MNHEY and CDR2 SVGAGI. Trimming left V 5 bases short and J 2 bases short, with 8 bases between. CDR3 amino acids: CASSRQNTDTQYF. The CDR3 DNA is TGTGCCAGCAGTAGACAGAACACAGATACGCAGTATTTT.

The J gene is TRBJ1-2, the V gene TRBV4-1, with D maybe TRBD1 (6 bases). Per germline, CDR1 MGHRA and CDR2 YSYEKL. Trimming took off 1 base at V and 1 base at J, with 7 bases between the two ends. This CDR3 spans 14 amino acids. The CDR3 reads CASSQGTVNYGYTF. In DNA, the CDR3 is TGCGCCAGCAGCCAAGGGACAGTTAACTATGGCTACACCTTC.

The chain combines TRBV7-6 with TRBJ2-1, with D perhaps TRBD1 (5 bases). The V and J ends lost 8 bases and 8 bases respectively, with 10 bases between them. The CDR3 sequence is 11 residues long. CDR1 and CDR2 from the germline V gene are SGHVS and FNYEAQ. The CDR3 DNA sequence: TGTGCCAGCTCTGTAGGGGATGAGCAGTTCTTC. Amino acids: CASSVGDEQFF.

The DNA for the CDR3 is TGTGCCAGCAGCAAAGCGGTTACAGGGATGGATTACGAGCAGTACTTC. This gives the protein CASSKAVTGMDYEQYF. The chain links TRBV21-1 to TRBJ2-7; the tabulated D call, TRBD1, remains unverified against the DNA. TRBV21-1 is marked as a pseudogene. CDR3 size: 16 residues.

The J gene is TRBJ2-5, the V gene TRBV6-2 or TRBV6-3, with 8 bases aligning to TRBD2. Looked up from germline, CDR1 is MNHEY and CDR2 is SVGEGT. CDR3 size: 16 residues. The V segment lost 2 bases and the J segment 2 bases; nucleotides outside the gene matches: 7. This CDR3 reads CASSYTLAGRQETQYF. CDR3 in DNA: TGTGCCAGCAGTTACACCCTAGCGGGTCGGCAAGAGACCCAGTACTTC.

The chain links TRBV30 to TRBJ1-1; unclear D gene. Germline V gene data show CDR1 as GTSNPN and CDR2 as SVGIG (reference sequence). Trimming cost V 5 bases and J 1 base, with 2 bases left between them. CDR3 size: 10 residues. The CDR3 coding sequence is TGTGCCTGGCGGAACACTGAAGCTTTCTTT. Translating it yields CAWRNTEAFF. Looking up the rest from reference TRBV30 and TRBJ1-1 gives the full variable domain: SQTIHQWPATLVQPVGSPLSLECTVEGTSNPNLYWYRQAAGRGLQLLFYSVGIGQISSEVPQNLSASRPQDRQFILSSKKLLLSDSGFYLCAWRNTEAFFGQGTRLTVV.

CDR3 nucleotide sequence: TGTGCCAGCAGCCTCGGACAGGTAGACATTCAGTACTTC. Protein: CASSLGQVDIQYF. This chain uses TRBV4-2 with TRBJ2-4; 7 nucleotides line up with TRBD1. The CDR3 spans 13 residues. With 4 bases clipped from V and 8 bases from J, the junction kept 5 bases outside the gene matches. Germline V CDR1 and CDR2: LGHNA, YNFKEQ.

The chain links TRBV27 to TRBJ2-7; 9 bases map to TRBD1. Germline loops: CDR1 MNHEY, CDR2 SMNVEV (reference sequence). Losses at the gene ends were 7 bases for V and 2 bases for J; bases not matched to a gene: 9. The CDR3 sequence is 15 residues long. CDR3 in DNA: TGTGCCAGCAAGAAGACAGGGGGAATTCCCTACGAGCAGTACTTC. This sequence encodes CASKKTGGIPYEQYF.

This chain uses TRBV7-3 with TRBJ2-1, with 8 bases lining up with TRBD2. Germline CDR1 reads SGHTA; CDR2 reads FQGTGA. The CDR3 is 20 amino acids. The J segment lost 4 bases and the V segment lost 5 bases, leaving 22 bases of the junction unmatched. The CDR3, as DNA: TGTGCCAGCAGCCCGTCCATATCGGGGGGGAATACTGATCCTTACAATGAGCAGTTCTTC. It yields the protein CASSPSISGGNTDPYNEQFF.

The rearrangement joins TRBV24-1 to TRBJ2-7; D unclear. Looked up from germline, CDR1 is KGHDR and CDR2 is SFDVKD. V was pared by 4 bases and J by 3 bases, with 12 bases between. The CDR3 covers 14 residues. The CDR3 DNA follows: TGTGCCACCAGTGACCCGCCGCGCTTCTACGAGCAGTACTTC. Encoded protein: CATSDPPRFYEQYF.

The rearrangement joins TRBV30 to TRBJ1-6; no clear D. This CDR3 comprises 13 residues. Trimming took off 5 bases at V and 6 bases at J, with 11 bases between the two ends. CDR1 is GTSNPN, CDR2 SVGIG, per germline (reference sequence). The CDR3 spells CAWAPRGNSPLHF. The CDR3 nucleotides read TGTGCCTGGGCCCCTCGAGGTAATTCACCCCTCCACTTT.

The chain carries TRBV11-1 and TRBJ1-2, with D tentatively TRBD1 (5 bases). This CDR3 is 13 amino acids long. Between the trimmed V and J ends, which lost 1 base and 9 bases, there was a span of 12 bases. Germline values: CDR1 SGHAT, CDR2 FQDESV (reference sequence). CDR3 region: CASSLDRTVSYTF. In nucleotides, the CDR3 is TGTGCCAGCAGCTTAGACAGGACGGTTAGCTACACCTTC.

V usage is TRBV4-2 and J usage is TRBJ2-2; 9 bases agree with TRBD1. The CDR3 is 15 residues long. Trimming removed 6 bases from V and 0 bases from J; junction bases left unmatched: 2. CDR1 LGHNA and CDR2 YNFKEQ come from the germline V gene. CDR3 sequence: CASRRDRANTGELFF. CDR3 coding DNA: TGTGCCAGCAGGAGGGACAGGGCGAACACCGGGGAGCTGTTTTTT.

The V call is TRBV18, the J call TRBJ1-5; a possible D gene is TRBD1 (5 bases). Germline V lookup: CDR1 KGHSH, CDR2 LQKENI. Trimming stripped 5 bases from V and 7 bases from J, with 12 bases between. The CDR3 has 13 residues. Here the CDR3 reads CASSRGSNQPQHF. CDR3 bases: TGTGCCAGCTCAAGGGGATCTAACCAGCCCCAGCATTTT.

The CDR3 DNA follows: TGTGCCAGTAGTATGGGACTAGCGGGAGGGGGCAGACAAGAGACCCAGTACTTC. Protein: CASSMGLAGGGRQETQYF. V usage is TRBV19 and J usage is TRBJ2-5; 16 bases align to TRBD2. CDR3 length equals 18 residues. Per germline, CDR1 LNHDA and CDR2 SQIVND (reference sequence). The V and J ends lost 3 bases and 2 bases, in that order; junction bases with no gene match: 6.

The chain has TRBV2 and TRBJ1-1; 10 bases line up with TRBD1. CDR3 size: 15 residues. The V gene end was trimmed by 4 bases and the J gene end by 5 bases; junction bases not matched to a gene: 7. From germline, CDR1 is SNHLY and CDR2 FYNNEI. In DNA form, the CDR3 reads TGTGCCAGCAGTGCAGAAGGACAGGGGGGGACTGAAGCTTTCTTT. This sequence encodes CASSAEGQGGTEAFF.

The chain is built from TRBV7-9 and TRBJ1-5; 8 nucleotides agree with TRBD1. The length of the CDR3 is 13 residues. Germline values: CDR1 SEHNR, CDR2 FQNEAQ (reference sequence). The V gene end was trimmed by 3 bases and the J gene end by 7 bases; junction bases not matched to a gene: 2. CDR3 nucleotides: TGTGCCAGCAGCTTTGGACAGGGACAGCCCCAGCATTTT. Translating gives CASSFGQGQPQHF.

The CDR3 reads CASSPRGRLNTEAFF. The CDR3 DNA reads TGTGCCAGCAGCCCGAGGGGGCGCTTGAACACTGAAGCTTTCTTT. This chain joins TRBV7-2 and TRBJ1-1, with 7 bases lining up with TRBD1. This CDR3 spans 15 amino acids. Losses at the gene ends were 5 bases for V and 0 bases for J; bases not matched to a gene: 6. Germline V gene data show CDR1 as SGHTA and CDR2 as FQGNSA.

In regard to this clone: In the same sample, other DNA sequences code for this CDR3. The V gene is TRBV18, the J gene TRBJ1-5, with 7 bases fitting TRBD1. The V gene's germline CDR1 is KGHSH and CDR2 LQKENI. The CDR3 totals 13 residues. With 2 bases clipped from V and 8 bases from J, the junction kept 3 bases outside the gene matches. Here the CDR3 reads CASSPDRAKPQHF. CDR3 DNA: TGTGCCAGCTCACCAGACAGGGCTAAGCCCCAGCATTTT.